Shown below are 6 T cell receptor beta chains from a single sample sequenced in a study of blood T cell repertoires in COVID-19. Method: immunoSEQ multiplex PCR; TCRdb's copy keeps in-frame clones and lacks some. The data show some 43,000 clones, roughly four fifths seen once. The sample comprised peripheral blood. The receptor source for this set is a man aged 35 to 55 with active or convalescent COVID-19.

The rearrangement uses TRBV5-1 and TRBJ2-5, with TRBD1 matching over 7 bases. The CDR3 runs 13 residues. Unmatched junction bases numbered 6, after V lost 5 bases and J lost 5 bases. Germline CDR1 SGHRS, CDR2 YFSETQ. CDR3 DNA sequence: TGCGCCAGCAGTCCGACAGGGACCGAGACCCAGTACTTC. Translated, it gives CASSPTGTETQYF.

CDR3 in amino acids: CASSRTGSGANVLTF. CDR3 coding DNA: TGTGCCAGCAGTCGGACAGGTTCTGGGGCCAACGTCCTGACTTTC. V and J are TRBV6-5 and TRBJ2-6; 7 nucleotides align to TRBD1. The CDR3 is 15 residues long. CDR1 MNHEY and CDR2 SVGAGI come from the germline V gene. Trimming removed 5 bases from V and 1 base from J; junction bases left unmatched: 2.

This chain links TRBV27 with TRBJ1-6; a possible D gene is TRBD1 (6 bases). CDR3 length: 15 residues. V was shortened by 6 bases and J by 10 bases, with 19 bases between the two germline ends. Germline lookup yields CDR1 MNHEY and CDR2 SMNVEV (reference sequence). CDR3 amino acids: CASRLEGGAGSPLHF. The CDR3 region has the DNA TGTGCCAGCAGACTAGAGGGGGGGGCCGGGTCACCCCTCCACTTT.

The gene calls are TRBV4-3 and TRBJ2-2; 11 bases agree with TRBD1. The CDR3 has 16 residues. With 2 bases clipped from V and 5 bases from J, the junction kept 4 bases outside the gene matches. Germline V lookup: CDR1 LGHNA, CDR2 YSLEER. The CDR3 reads CASSQLDRGLTGELFF. The CDR3 bases are TGCGCCAGCAGCCAATTGGACAGGGGGCTTACCGGGGAGCTGTTTTTT.

The rearrangement links TRBV5-1 to TRBJ2-3; D uncertain. Trimming pared 6 bases from V and 0 bases from J, leaving 14 bases between. The germline V gene encodes CDR1 SGHRS and CDR2 YFSETQ. The CDR3 spans 15 residues. CDR3 amino acids: CASTTIASSTDTQYF. The CDR3 DNA reads TGCGCCAGCACCACAATCGCATCTAGCACAGATACGCAGTATTTT.

The chain employs TRBV2 and TRBJ2-4, with D unresolved. The V end was cut by 8 bases, the J end by 0 bases, with 11 bases between. There are 14 residues in the CDR3. Germline assignment: CDR1 SNHLY and CDR2 FYNNEI. Here the CDR3 reads CASLWSIAKNIQYF. As DNA, the CDR3 is TGTGCCAGCCTATGGTCTATAGCCAAAAACATTCAGTACTTC.